Presented here are 16 T cell receptor beta chains from one specimen sequenced in a study of blood T cell repertoires in COVID-19. The repertoire was sequenced with immunoSEQ multiplex PCR; TCRdb's copy has only in-frame clones and lacks some. The sample has 200,000 to 300,000 clones, around four fifths seen once; the top ten hold 4.2%. Sequenced: peripheral blood. These receptors were obtained from a man aged 55 to 70 with acute or convalescent COVID-19.

The rearrangement joins TRBV7-3 to TRBJ2-1; D perhaps matches TRBD2 (6 bases). Per germline, CDR1 SGHTA and CDR2 FQGTGA. This CDR3 region has 14 residues. The V and J ends lost 1 base and 5 bases respectively, with 9 bases between them. For the CDR3, the DNA is TGTGCCAGCAGCTTAAGGGGGGTTAACAATGAGCAGTTCTTC. Translating it yields CASSLRGVNNEQFF. Full variable domain (missing parts from reference TRBV7-3 and TRBJ2-1): GAGVSQTPSNKVTEKGKYVELRCDPISGHTALYWYRQSLGQGPEFLIYFQGTGAADDSGLPNDRFFAVRPEGSVSTLKIQRTERGDSAVYLCASSLRGVNNEQFFGPGTRLTVL.

The CDR3 bases are TGTGCCAGCAGCTCGGACACAGGGTACACCGGGGAGCTGTTTTTT. Its translation: CASSSDTGYTGELFF. The chain has TRBV13 and TRBJ2-2; the D gene is possibly TRBD1 (6 bases). The CDR3 has 15 amino acids. CDR1 and CDR2 from the germline V gene are PRHDT and FYEKMQ (reference sequence). The germline V and J ends were trimmed by 4 bases and 3 bases, with 12 bases remaining between them.

The chain carries TRBV13 and TRBJ1-3; the D is unclear. The V gene's germline CDR1 is PRHDT and CDR2 FYEKMQ (reference sequence). With 0 bases removed from V and 3 bases from J, the gap between germline ends came to 3 bases. This CDR3 contains 13 residues. CDR3 protein: CASSLGSGNTIYF. The CDR3 nucleotides read TGTGCCAGCAGCTTAGGTAGTGGAAACACCATATATTTT.

The chain uses TRBV7-3 and TRBJ1-3, with 7 positions matching TRBD1. This CDR3 comprises 13 residues. Germline CDR1 SGHTA, CDR2 FQGTGA. V shed 5 bases, J shed 7 bases, and the junction held 5 bases outside the gene matches. The CDR3 DNA is TGTGCCAGCAGCACAACACAGGGGAACACCATATATTTT. It translates to CASSTTQGNTIYF.

This chain joins TRBV2 and TRBJ2-2; D gene uncertain. This CDR3 spans 14 amino acids. The V gene lost 6 bases and the J gene lost 4 bases, with 12 bases spanning the gap. Germline assignment: CDR1 SNHLY and CDR2 FYNNEI. This CDR3 reads CASRNDGGTGELFF. CDR3 in DNA: TGTGCCAGCAGAAATGACGGCGGCACCGGGGAGCTGTTTTTT.

This chain uses TRBV12-3 or TRBV12-4 with TRBJ1-1; no firm D call. The CDR3 has 13 residues. Trimming stripped 5 bases from V and 4 bases from J, with 11 bases between. DNA for the CDR3: TGTGCCAGCAGTACTCCCTTAAGCACTGAAGCTTTCTTT. Its protein product is CASSTPLSTEAFF.

This chain joins TRBV7-2 and TRBJ2-2, with 12 bases identical to TRBD2. Germline V gives CDR1 SGHTA, CDR2 FQGNSA. After removal of 5 bases from V and 6 bases from J, the junction contained 7 bases not matched to a gene. CDR3 size: 16 residues. CDR3: CASSPWASGRAGELFF. CDR3 bases: TGTGCCAGCAGCCCCTGGGCTAGCGGGAGGGCCGGGGAGCTGTTTTTT.

This clone has a handful of counts. This chain connects TRBV29-1 to TRBJ2-1; 12 bases match TRBD1. Trimming took 5 bases from V and 8 from J; bases not matched to a gene: 7. The length of the CDR3 is 14 residues. The germline gives CDR1 SQVTM, CDR2 ANQGSEA. The CDR3 nucleotides are TGCAGCGTTCTAGGGGGACAGGGGGCCGATGAGCAGTTCTTC. It specifies CSVLGGQGADEQFF.

CDR3 sequence reads: CASSESWGRAGGINEQFF. DNA for the CDR3: TGCGCCAGCAGTGAGTCGTGGGGTCGAGCGGGGGGGATTAATGAGCAGTTCTTC. This chain connects TRBV10-2 to TRBJ2-1, with 10 bases fitting TRBD2. V lost 0 bases and J lost 7; bases outside the gene matches: 12. CDR1 and CDR2 from the germline V gene are WSHSY and SAAADI. The CDR3 is made up of 18 amino acids.

The V call is TRBV19, the J call TRBJ1-2; 7 bases map to TRBD1. CDR3 length equals 13 residues. With V trimmed by 6 bases and J by 5 bases, 6 bases remained unmatched. The germline V gene encodes CDR1 LNHDA and CDR2 SQIVND (reference sequence). The CDR3: CASSRDSYYGYTF. Written as DNA, the CDR3 is TGTGCCAGTAGCAGGGACAGTTATTATGGCTACACCTTC. The full variable domain, with the rest looked up from reference TRBV19 and TRBJ1-2, is DGGITQSPKYLFRKEGQNVTLSCEQNLNHDAMYWYRQDPGQGLRLIYYSQIVNDFQKGDIAEGYSVSREKKESFPLTVTSAQKNPTAFYLCASSRDSYYGYTFGSGTRLTVV.

In DNA form, the CDR3 reads TGCGCCAGCAGCCAAACGGGACTAGCGGGATTGGAGTCCTACAATGAGCAGTTCTTC. This sequence encodes CASSQTGLAGLESYNEQFF. The J gene is TRBJ2-1, the V gene TRBV4-3, with 13 bases aligning to TRBD2. This CDR3 comprises 19 residues. V was clipped by 2 bases and J by 1 base; unmatched bases: 8. The germline CDR1 and CDR2 sequences are LGHNA and YSLEER.

This chain links TRBV6-5 with TRBJ1-1; no definite D call. The length of the CDR3 is 14 residues. Trimming removed 6 bases from V and 0 bases from J, with 11 bases in between. Germline CDR1 reads MNHEY; CDR2 reads SVGAGI. CDR3 residues: CASSHIQLNTEAFF. CDR3 nucleotides: TGTGCCAGCAGCCACATACAGTTGAACACTGAAGCTTTCTTT.

This chain links TRBV18 with TRBJ1-4; 9 nucleotides line up with TRBD1. The germline V gene encodes CDR1 KGHSH and CDR2 LQKENI. V was clipped by 6 bases and J by 8 bases; unmatched bases: 7. This CDR3 is built from 14 residues. CDR3 sequence: CASSQNRGREKLFF. Here the CDR3 DNA reads TGTGCCAGCTCGCAAAACAGGGGGCGAGAAAAACTGTTTTTT.

The chain links TRBV7-9 to TRBJ2-2; the D gene is possibly TRBD1 (6 bases). From germline, CDR1 is SEHNR and CDR2 FQNEAQ (reference sequence). V was clipped by 4 bases and J by 2 bases, with 11 bases between them. CDR3 size: 15 residues. The CDR3 region is CASSWGLANTGELFF. CDR3 DNA sequence: TGTGCCAGCAGCTGGGGGCTAGCTAACACCGGGGAGCTGTTTTTT.

Here the CDR3 DNA reads TGTGCCAGCAGCCCCGGGTCCAAGGGGGAGACCCAGTACTTC. It yields the protein CASSPGSKGETQYF. This sequence joins TRBV3-1 (or the pseudogene TRBV3-2) and TRBJ2-5, with D tentatively TRBD1 (5 bases). The V and J ends lost 4 bases and 5 bases respectively, with 14 bases between them. The germline gives CDR1 LGHDT, CDR2 YNNKEL (reference sequence). CDR3 size: 14 residues.

The table lists this clone with a count of one. V is TRBV10-3 and J is TRBJ1-6; 11 bases agree with TRBD1. J gave up 8 bases and V 6 bases, and 6 bases lay outside the gene matches. The CDR3 is 15 residues long. CDR1 ENHRY and CDR2 SYGVKD come from the germline V gene. CDR3 loop: CAISPGQGADSPLHF. The CDR3 region has the DNA TGTGCCATCAGCCCTGGACAGGGGGCTGATTCACCCCTCCACTTT.